Below are 26 T cell receptor beta chains sequenced from a single sample in a study of CD8+CD57+ T cells in acquired aplastic anemia. According to the study, genomic DNA was the template for TCR beta VDJ and CDR3 profiling. MiXCR, applied by TCRdb to the reads, yields one record per CDR3 protein. This sample yields some 190,000 distinct CDR3 sequences, of which less than 70% are seen a single time; approximately 15% belongs to the top ten. The specimen sequenced was sorted CD4+, CD8+, or CD8+CD57+ T cells (not recorded which) from PBMCs. These receptors were taken from a human donor in good health, serving as a control.

The chain joins TRBV7-9 to TRBJ1-2, with a weak D call TRBD1 (5 bases). CDR3 size: 13 residues. Germline assignment: CDR1 SEHNR and CDR2 FQNEAQ (reference sequence). Trimming took off 8 bases at V and 6 bases at J, with 16 bases between the two ends. The CDR3 DNA reads TGTGCCAGCCAGGGTGGGCCCCCAAATGGCTACACCTTC. This translates into CASQGGPPNGYTF.

This clonotype has ten or more counts. The rearrangement links TRBV12-3 or TRBV12-4 to TRBJ2-3, with TRBD2 matching 9 bases. Trimming took 5 bases from V and 3 from J; bases not matched to a gene: 6. This CDR3 spans 15 amino acids. This chain's CDR3 is CASSPSGGRTDTQYF. Written as DNA, the CDR3 is TGTGCCAGCAGTCCCAGCGGGGGGCGGACAGATACGCAGTATTTT.

The chain recombines TRBV19 with TRBJ2-3, with D unresolved. V gave up 3 bases and J gave up 2 bases, with 15 bases separating them. Germline V gives CDR1 LNHDA, CDR2 SQIVND (reference sequence). CDR3 length: 16 residues. CDR3 nucleotide sequence: TGTGCCAGTAGTATTCCCCAGGCCTTCCACACAGATACGCAGTATTTT. It is translated as CASSIPQAFHTDTQYF. Based on the CDR3 plus reference TRBV19 and TRBJ2-3, the full variable domain is DGGITQSPKYLFRKEGQNVTLSCEQNLNHDAMYWYRQDPGQGLRLIYYSQIVNDFQKGDIAEGYSVSREKKESFPLTVTSAQKNPTAFYLCASSIPQAFHTDTQYFGPGTRLTVL.

On this clonotype: A much larger clone lies one base from this, so it may be a read error. The chain couples TRBV6-4 to TRBJ1-2, with D perhaps matching TRBD1 (5 bases). The CDR3 is made up of 15 amino acids. Between the trimmed V and J ends, which lost 6 bases and 6 bases, there was a span of 20 bases. Germline V gene data show CDR1 as MRHNA and CDR2 as SNTAGT. The CDR3 region has the DNA TGTGCCAGCAGCTTTCGGGGGTACGGCGAAGATGGCTACACCTTC. Its translation: CASSFRGYGEDGYTF.

The chain combines TRBV6-5 with TRBJ2-7, with D perhaps given as TRBD1 or TRBD2 (5 bases each). This CDR3 contains 15 residues. The germline V gene has CDR1 MNHEY and CDR2 SVGAGI. Trimming cost V 6 bases and J 2 bases, with 17 bases left between them. The CDR3 nucleotides are TGTGCCAGCAGAGGGCCAGGGCGGGCCCCCTACGAGCAGTACTTC. Translating gives CASRGPGRAPYEQYF.

The CDR3: CSAPGQGYEQYF. CDR3 nucleotides: TGCAGTGCCCCGGGACAGGGTTACGAGCAGTACTTC. The gene calls are TRBV20-1 and TRBJ2-7, with TRBD1 matching 9 bases. Germline V gene lookup returns CDR1 DFQATT and CDR2 SNEGSKA (reference sequence). Trimming at V came to 6 bases and at J to 4 bases, leaving 4 bases not matched to a gene. The CDR3 length is 12 residues.

The chain recombines TRBV2 with TRBJ2-5, with 10 bases lining up with TRBD2. The CDR3 totals 14 residues. Germline trimming cut 7 bases from V and 5 bases from J; bases unmatched to any gene: 7. Per germline, CDR1 SNHLY and CDR2 FYNNEI. CDR3 nucleotide sequence: TGTGCCAGCACCAAAGGGACTAGCGTGGAGACCCAGTACTTC. It encodes CASTKGTSVETQYF. Full variable domain (missing parts from reference TRBV2 and TRBJ2-5): EPEVTQTPSHQVTQMGQEVILRCVPISNHLYFYWYRQILGQKVEFLVSFYNNEISEKSEIFDDQFSVERPDGSNFTLKIRSTKLEDSAMYFCASTKGTSVETQYFGPGTRLLVL.

A remark on this clonotype: One end of the junction is discordant with germline, which a read error may explain. V usage is TRBV2 and J usage is TRBJ1-6; D gene uncertain. This CDR3 spans 13 amino acids. Per germline, CDR1 SNHLY and CDR2 FYNNEI. CDR3 DNA sequence: TGTGCCACCAGTGCACGGCCGGGTTCACCCCTCCACTTT. Translated: CATSARPGSPLHF.

This chain joins TRBV7-8 and TRBJ1-1, with a tentative D call TRBD1 (5 bases). Trimming shortened V by 7 bases and J by 0 bases, and 9 bases separated the two germline ends. CDR3 size: 13 residues. Germline V lookup: CDR1 SGHVS, CDR2 FQNEAQ. The CDR3: CASTVGVNTEAFF. The CDR3 DNA reads as TGTGCCAGCACCGTGGGGGTGAACACTGAAGCTTTCTTT.

Ten or more counts support this clonotype. The chain couples TRBV20-1 to TRBJ2-7; TRBD2 matches at 7 bases. The trim removed 3 bases at V and 0 bases at J, leaving 2 bases unmatched. Germline V gene sequence: CDR1 DFQATT, CDR2 SNEGSKA (reference sequence). The CDR3 consists of 13 residues. The CDR3 is CSARGGSSYEQYF. In DNA, the CDR3 is TGCAGTGCTAGGGGAGGGAGCTCCTACGAGCAGTACTTC.

The chain uses TRBV5-6 and TRBJ1-6; 10 bases agree with TRBD1. Germline V CDR1 and CDR2: SGHDT, YYEEEE. The CDR3 has 17 residues. Trimming took 4 bases from V and 6 from J; bases not matched to a gene: 10. CDR3 amino acids: CASSPTEDRGPNSPLHF. The DNA of the CDR3 is TGTGCCAGCAGCCCCACCGAAGACAGGGGGCCTAATTCACCCCTCCACTTT.

This clonotype was detected ten times or more. The chain has TRBV6-2 or TRBV6-3 and TRBJ2-5; TRBD1 agrees at 8 bases. The germline gives CDR1 MNHEY, CDR2 SVGEGT. The CDR3 spans 13 residues. Trimming cost V 5 bases and J 6 bases; bases outside gene matches: 5. The CDR3 DNA follows: TGTGCCAGCAGTGGGACAGGTCGTAAGACCCAGTACTTC. Translating it yields CASSGTGRKTQYF.

This clonotype was detected many times. The chain's CDR3 is CASSLGQGFYNQPQHF. DNA for the CDR3: TGTGCCAGCAGCTTGGGACAGGGGTTTTACAATCAGCCCCAGCATTTT. The V and J genes are TRBV5-6 and TRBJ1-5, with 8 bases matching TRBD1. The CDR3 loop spans 16 amino acids. CDR1 and CDR2 from the germline V gene are SGHDT and YYEEEE. J lost 3 bases, V lost 0 bases, and 5 bases had no gene match.

This clonotype was detected ten times or more. J is TRBJ2-5 and V is TRBV4-1, with 8 positions matching TRBD2. Germline CDR1 is MGHRA and CDR2 is YSYEKL. The ends lost 1 base at V and 1 base at J; junction bases unmatched: 5. The CDR3 contains 16 residues. CDR3 sequence (DNA): TGCGCCAGCAGCCAAGTGATTAGCGGGGCCCAAGAGACCCAGTACTTC. Translated: CASSQVISGAQETQYF.

The rearrangement uses TRBV20-1 and TRBJ1-4; D is possibly TRBD1 (6 bases). The V end lost 4 bases, the J end lost 7 bases, and 13 bases lay between the germline ends. Germline CDR1 is DFQATT and CDR2 is SNEGSKA (reference sequence). This CDR3 spans 13 amino acids. The CDR3 DNA reads as TGCAGTGCTAAGCCTACAGGGAGTGAAAAACTGTTTTTT. Amino acids: CSAKPTGSEKLFF.

With regard to this clonotype: A much bigger clone sits one base away, suggesting this may be a read error. The chain recombines TRBV24-1 with TRBJ2-6; D not resolved. V was cut by 7 bases and J by 0 bases, with 9 bases left in between. This CDR3 has 15 residues. CDR1 is KGHDR and CDR2 is SFDVKD in the germline V gene. The CDR3: CATSRTSSGANVLTF. The DNA for the CDR3 is TGTGCCACCAGCCGTACAAGCTCTGGGGCCAACGTCCTGACTTTC.

As regards this clonotype: An end of the junction does not agree with germline; a read error may underlie this. The chain has TRBV7-2 and TRBJ1-1; D is undetermined. Germline CDR1 is SGHTA and CDR2 is FQGNSA. The CDR3 is 14 amino acids. The CDR3 sequence: CASSYGRLSTGAFF. In nucleotides, the CDR3 is TGTGCCAGCAGTTACGGCAGGTTAAGTACTGGAGCTTTCTTT.

This clonotype was counted a few times. The chain has TRBV20-1 and TRBJ1-5, with TRBD1 matching 9 bases. V shed 6 bases, J shed 5 bases, and the junction held 11 bases outside the gene matches. This CDR3 spans 15 amino acids. Germline V gene sequence: CDR1 DFQATT, CDR2 SNEGSKA (reference sequence). The CDR3 sequence is CSASSPGQGYQPQHF. CDR3 DNA sequence: TGCAGTGCCAGCTCACCGGGACAGGGATATCAGCCCCAGCATTTT.

A few counts support this clonotype. The rearrangement links TRBV27 to TRBJ2-5; 7 bases match TRBD1. The CDR3 runs to 15 residues. The junction had 8 bases not matched to a gene; V was cut back by 5 bases and J by 2 bases. Germline V gene lookup returns CDR1 MNHEY and CDR2 SMNVEV (reference sequence). CDR3 nucleotide sequence: TGTGCCAGCAGTGCCGCGACAGGGCGACAAGAGACCCAGTACTTC. It yields the protein CASSAATGRQETQYF.

As regards this clonotype: Relative to the germline gene, one junction end is altered; a read error may explain this. The chain links TRBV30 to TRBJ1-6, with D unclear. The CDR3 length is 14 residues. Germline V gene data show CDR1 as GTSNPN and CDR2 as SVGIG (reference sequence). CDR3 DNA sequence: TGTGCCTGGAGTGTAGCTTTGGGCAATTTACCCCTCCACTTT. The encoded protein is CAWSVALGNLPLHF.

Of note for this clonotype: At one boundary the junction diverges from the germline segment, which might be a read error. The chain has TRBV7-3 and TRBJ2-2, with 9 bases identical to TRBD1. Germline V gene data show CDR1 as SGHTA and CDR2 as FQGTGA. CDR3 length: 18 residues. CDR3 protein: CASSLRDRASRGADEQFF. DNA for the CDR3: TGTGCCAGCAGCCTCCGGGACAGGGCTAGCAGGGGGGCCGATGAGCAGTTTTTT.

The chain employs TRBV20-1 and TRBJ2-7, with unresolved D. The CDR3 length is 12 residues. V gave up 0 bases and J gave up 3 bases, with 6 bases separating them. The germline gives CDR1 DFQATT, CDR2 SNEGSKA (reference sequence). The CDR3 coding sequence is TGCAGTGCTAGAGAAGGACGCTACGAGCAGTACTTC. Translation: CSAREGRYEQYF.

This chain links TRBV10-2 with TRBJ2-7, with 10 bases identical to TRBD1. The J segment lost 4 bases and the V segment lost 7 bases, leaving 10 bases of the junction unmatched. Germline CDR1 reads WSHSY; CDR2 reads SAAADI. The CDR3 runs to 15 residues. The CDR3 spells CASNAGTGARYEQYF. CDR3 coding DNA: TGCGCCAGCAACGCCGGGACAGGGGCCAGGTACGAGCAGTACTTC.

CDR3 nucleotides: TGTGCCAGCAGCTCCGGGACTAGCGGCTACGAGCAGTACTTC. Its translation is CASSSGTSGYEQYF. This chain connects TRBV19 to TRBJ2-7; 11 bases match TRBD2. V shed 9 bases, J shed 3 bases, and the junction held 7 bases outside the gene matches. Germline lookup yields CDR1 LNHDA and CDR2 SQIVND (reference sequence). CDR3 length: 14 amino acids.

The sample holds many counts of this clonotype. The chain employs TRBV5-6 and TRBJ2-7; 8 positions agree with TRBD1. CDR1 and CDR2 (germline): SGHDT, YYEEEE. The CDR3 spans 16 residues. V dropped 3 bases and J dropped 3; count of bases not matched to a gene: 11. Here the CDR3 reads CASSSNNWTGYYEQYF. CDR3 bases: TGTGCCAGCAGCTCAAATAATTGGACAGGGTACTACGAGCAGTACTTC. Supplemented by reference TRBV5-6 and TRBJ2-7, the full variable domain reads DAGVTQSPTHLIKTRGQQVTLRCSPKSGHDTVSWYQQALGQGPQFIFQYYEEEERQRGNFPDRFSGHQFPNYSSELNVNALLLGDSALYLCASSSNNWTGYYEQYFGPGTRLTVT.

This clonotype has at least ten counts. The chain has TRBV5-1 and TRBJ2-7; no definite D call. V was pared by 0 bases and J by 4 bases, with 8 bases between. Per the germline V gene, CDR1 is SGHRS and CDR2 is YFSETQ. This CDR3 spans 13 amino acids. CDR3 residues: CASSLASYYEQYF. The CDR3 DNA reads as TGCGCCAGCAGCTTGGCCAGCTATTACGAGCAGTACTTC. Full variable domain (outside the CDR3, taken from reference TRBV5-1 and TRBJ2-7): KAGVTQTPRYLIKTRGQQVTLSCSPISGHRSVSWYQQTPGQGLQFLFEYFSETQRNKGNFPGRFSGRQFSNSRSEMNVSTLELGDSALYLCASSLASYYEQYFGPGTRLTVT.